A single TCR beta chain is shown here with its context. Its recognized antigen is unknown. Base qualities are not at hand, and no much larger clone is one base apart. The data originate from a study of blood T cell repertoires in COVID-19 (dated by TCRdb to 2018 to 2021). About the full investigation: The collaborator samples originated in the United States, Italy and Spain and spanned the acute and convalescent phases of COVID-19. The material from the prospective study consisted of cDNA or gDNA derived from T cells, B-cell-depleted T cells, or PBMCs. The samples were drawn from the first 160 participants of the ongoing ImmuneRACE study and from 1,254 subjects provided by 6 global collaborators. The dataset comprised deeply sampled blood TCRbeta repertoires from subjects exposed to, actively infected with, or recovered from COVID-19. Where available, HLA class I and class II types were taken from metadata supplied by the sample provider and were not determined by assay-based typing. A de-identified subject ID, COVID-19 status, age in years and sex were almost always included in the sample metadata. The repertoires were made available in a free public database intended to serve as a resource for research on the immune response to SARS-CoV-2.

The study at large found these results: The quantity of clinical and demographic metadata differed by source and by participant and was supplied without curation.

The immunoSEQ Assay, a bias-controlled multiplex PCR, was used to amplify TCRbeta CDR3 regions from genomic DNA. The source study handled its data this way. Within the assay, amplification of reference gene primers was used to estimate how many nucleated cells each sample contained. To quantify the absolute abundance of each unique TCRbeta CDR3 rearrangement, sequence reads were collapsed and filtered. Productive Simpson clonality was computed per sample as the square root of Simpson's diversity index over productive rearrangements. This is the immuneACCESS table as TCRdb keeps it, with only in-frame sequences that have V and J called. A part of the clones is gone; compared with another copy, unresolved V genes explain less than half, and the rest is unexplained. V, J and clone size are those of that table, while D and trimming were read from the DNA. The sample has over 200,000 clones on record, 87% of them singletons. The ten most abundant clones make up roughly 10% of the sample.

Participants in the prospective study were enrolled through a virtual design, were aged roughly 18 to 100 years, and lived in roughly 25 United States geographic areas. In the prospective study, participants were assigned to cohorts based on the clinical history participants reported in a screening survey and a study questionnaire. For ImmuneRACE Cohort 3, a participant was defined as recovered based on two consecutive negative NP/OP PCR tests, clearance by a healthcare professional, or resolution of symptoms. In the prospective study, mobile phlebotomists collected whole blood, serum and a nasopharyngeal or oropharyngeal swab from each participant. Participants in the prospective study had the option to provide additional blood draws and questionnaires over a roughly two-month period. Prospective study blood samples were shipped either frozen or at room temperature before DNA extraction. V gives up 4 bases and J gives up 9 bases, and the segment between their germline ends measures 10 bases. Reading from cysteine to phenylalanine, the CDR3 counts 13 amino acids. Just CDR3 DNA is preserved here, 39 bases in frame from base 1. The germline V gene provides CDR1 MNHEY and CDR2 SVGAGI.

The sequence joins TRBV6-5 to TRBJ1-6, with no confident D gene call. Sequencing used PBMCs or T cells enriched from blood (not recorded which). The sequence derives from a man in his thirties or forties who had recovered from COVID-19. The CDR3 in this case is CASSSVGGSPLHF. The DNA sequence is given as TGTGCCAGCAGTTCGGTAGGAGGTTCACCCCTCCACTTT.